This T cell receptor (beta chain) derives from a study of T cell repertoires in aging, cancer and after chemotherapy. Within the sample, this clonotype is medium-sized. Its antigen is currently unknown. Rearranged V-D-J TRB sequences were amplified with a mixed TRB-A/B primer pool. TCRdb redid the calling of the multiplex PCR reads with MiXCR, one entry per CDR3 protein. Of 2,500 to 3,500 distinct CDR3 sequences listed, almost 25% were seen once; the top ten hold approximately 5%. The CDR3 extends over 14 amino acids. Germline CDR1 reads SGHAT; CDR2 reads FQDESV (reference sequence). The V and J ends lost 5 bases and 13 bases respectively, with 21 bases between them. Amplification of TCR beta used genomic DNA extracted from peripheral blood. Study-level findings and limits: Untreated cancer patients had significantly lower blood TCR diversity than age-matched healthy donors. These repertoire data do not allow conclusions about immunological memory after chemotherapy. Median generation probability rose over the chemotherapy interval in each cancer cohort, suggesting rebound thymic output.

The chain employs TRBV11-1 and TRBJ2-1; possibly TRBD2 for D (7 bases). Sequencing input: blood. The source of this sequence is a human donor with a solid tumor. CDR3 residues: CASSPDGGPPQQFF. The CDR3 coding sequence is TGTGCCAGCAGCCCAGACGGGGGGCCCCCTCAACAGTTCTTC.